Following are 29 T cell receptor beta chains from one sample sequenced in a study of shared clonotypes between healthy human individuals. Some clones are missing from TCRdb's copy, which holds only in-frame ones; the method was immunoSEQ multiplex PCR. The sample gives 2 million to 2.5 million clones, roughly 95% of which show up once; roughly 0.13% is in the top ten. The sequencing input was naive CD4+ T cells sorted from blood. The subset: CD45RA+ positively selected. The source is a man younger than 30 in good health.

V is TRBV27 and J is TRBJ1-6; D is ambiguous. This CDR3 comprises 12 residues. Trimming removed 6 bases from V and 8 bases from J, with 8 bases in between. The germline V gene has CDR1 MNHEY and CDR2 SMNVEV (reference sequence). The CDR3 DNA reads as TGTGCCAGCAGGCCGGCCCATTCACCCCTCCACTTT. Protein sequence: CASRPAHSPLHF.

This chain links TRBV6-6 with TRBJ1-1; D is uncertain. CDR1 MNHNY and CDR2 SVGAGI come from the germline V gene (reference sequence). V lost 0 bases and J lost 5, with 10 bases in between. The CDR3 loop spans 14 amino acids. CDR3 in amino acids: CASSYSGVGTEAFF. CDR3 bases: TGTGCCAGCAGTTACTCTGGTGTGGGGACTGAAGCTTTCTTT.

The V gene is TRBV7-2, the J gene TRBJ2-1, with D possibly TRBD2 on 6 matching bases. Trimming left V 2 bases short and J 7 bases short, with 12 bases between. Germline lookup yields CDR1 SGHTA and CDR2 FQGNSA. This CDR3 region has 14 residues. CDR3 coding DNA: TGTGCCAGCAGCTTATCCCTAGCGTTGAATGAGCAGTTCTTC. It codes for CASSLSLALNEQFF.

The chain uses TRBV10-2 and TRBJ2-1; the D gene is possibly TRBD2 (6 bases). Germline loops: CDR1 WSHSY, CDR2 SAAADI. Trimming pared 3 bases from V and 9 bases from J, leaving 15 bases between. CDR3 size: 14 residues. CDR3 residues: CASSDIFRESEQFF. The CDR3 nucleotides are TGCGCCAGCAGTGATATCTTCCGGGAGAGTGAGCAGTTCTTC.

CDR3 coding DNA: TGTGCCAGCAGTGGGGAGGTCCCGGTCGGGGAGACCCAGTACTTC. It encodes CASSGEVPVGETQYF. The chain couples TRBV6-1 to TRBJ2-5; the D gene is possibly TRBD2 (6 bases). The germline gives CDR1 MNHNS, CDR2 SASEGT. The length of the CDR3 is 15 residues. V was pared by 4 bases and J by 5 bases, with 17 bases between.

The count of this clone is one. The chain has TRBV6-6 and TRBJ2-7; 8 positions agree with TRBD1. Germline values: CDR1 MNHNY, CDR2 SVGAGI (reference sequence). V lost 8 bases to trimming and J lost 3 bases; unmatched junction nucleotides: 6. The CDR3 is 13 residues long. CDR3 protein: CASRDRSLYEQYF. CDR3 bases: TGTGCCAGCCGGGACAGGAGTCTCTACGAGCAGTACTTC.

Note on this clone: The junction differs from germline at one of its ends, possibly a read error. CDR3 protein: CASRRLDRHVF. CDR3 nucleotide sequence: TGTGCCAGCAGGAGATTGGATAGGCACGTTTTT. The chain employs TRBV28 and TRBJ2-3; D remains ambiguous. The CDR3 loop spans 11 amino acids. Germline values: CDR1 MDHEN, CDR2 SYDVKM.

This rearrangement joins TRBV11-1 to TRBJ1-1, with D unresolved. The CDR3 contains 14 residues. Trimming shortened V by 2 bases and J by 3 bases, and 10 bases separated the two germline ends. Germline CDR1 is SGHAT and CDR2 is FQDESV (reference sequence). CDR3 residues: CASSLTLRDTEAFF. Written as DNA, the CDR3 is TGTGCCAGCAGCTTAACGCTGCGAGACACTGAAGCTTTCTTT.

Of note for this clone: The identical CDR3 is also encoded by other nucleotide sequences in the sample. The V gene is TRBV5-1, the J gene TRBJ2-5; 10 bases agree with TRBD2. Germline CDR1 SGHRS, CDR2 YFSETQ. V trimming: 2 bases; J trimming: 5 bases; junction bases outside the gene matches: 3. This CDR3 is built from 14 residues. The CDR3 here is CASSLAGGPETQYF. The CDR3 DNA is TGCGCCAGCAGCTTAGCGGGGGGGCCGGAGACCCAGTACTTC.

The V and J genes are TRBV6-6 and TRBJ1-2, with unresolved D. CDR3 length: 13 residues. The V gene's germline CDR1 is MNHNY and CDR2 SVGAGI (reference sequence). Trimming stripped 2 bases from V and 8 bases from J, with 12 bases between. Here the CDR3 reads CASSYPNPGGYTF. The CDR3 DNA sequence: TGTGCCAGCAGTTACCCAAATCCGGGGGGCTACACCTTC.

This rearrangement joins TRBV5-1 to TRBJ2-5; 7 nucleotides agree with TRBD2. The CDR3 is 14 amino acids. Trimming took 4 bases from V and 2 from J; bases not matched to a gene: 5. Germline-derived CDR1 and CDR2 are SGHRS and YFSETQ. The CDR3: CASSRGDGQETQYF. Written as DNA, the CDR3 is TGCGCCAGCAGCCGGGGGGACGGACAAGAGACCCAGTACTTC. The entire variable domain, with the rest obtained from reference TRBV5-1 and TRBJ2-5, is as follows: KAGVTQTPRYLIKTRGQQVTLSCSPISGHRSVSWYQQTPGQGLQFLFEYFSETQRNKGNFPGRFSGRQFSNSRSEMNVSTLELGDSALYLCASSRGDGQETQYFGPGTRLLVL.

The J gene is TRBJ1-2, the V gene TRBV19, with D possibly TRBD1 on 5 matching bases. CDR1 and CDR2 from the germline V gene are LNHDA and SQIVND (reference sequence). The CDR3 loop spans 11 amino acids. V lost 5 bases, J lost 8 bases, and 9 bases lay in between. For the CDR3, the DNA is TGTGCCAGTAGTGACCGACAGGGCTACACCTTC. Amino acid sequence: CASSDRQGYTF.

This clone was detected only once. This chain uses TRBV25-1 with TRBJ1-1; 7 bases agree with TRBD1. This CDR3 has 14 amino acids. Germline trimming cut 6 bases from V and 4 bases from J; bases unmatched to any gene: 8. The germline gives CDR1 MGHDK, CDR2 SYGVNS. This CDR3 is CASRVRGSGTEAFF. CDR3 bases: TGTGCCAGCAGGGTCAGGGGGTCGGGCACTGAAGCTTTCTTT.

V is TRBV27 and J is TRBJ2-3; D not certain. The CDR3 has 16 residues. The ends were cut back, 1 base at V and 2 bases at J, with 13 bases in the middle. CDR1 is MNHEY and CDR2 is SMNVEV in the germline V gene (reference sequence). CDR3 DNA sequence: TGTGCCAGCAGTTTATGGAACAGAGGCTCCACAGATACGCAGTATTTT. Translating it yields CASSLWNRGSTDTQYF.

In its sample, this clone was seen a few times. The sample holds other DNA sequences that translate to the same CDR3. The chain carries TRBV6-1 and TRBJ2-7; 10 nucleotides agree with TRBD2. This CDR3 region has 14 residues. V shed 6 bases and J 1 base; nucleotides not matched to a gene: 3. Germline V gene sequence: CDR1 MNHNS, CDR2 SASEGT. CDR3 sequence reads: CASSLTSGSYEQYF. The DNA of the CDR3 is TGTGCCAGCAGCTTGACTAGCGGGTCCTACGAGCAGTACTTC.

The chain employs TRBV15 and TRBJ2-1, with TRBD2 identical over 7 bases. V was pared by 3 bases and J by 2 bases, with 7 bases of the junction left unmatched. The CDR3 extends over 16 amino acids. CDR1 and CDR2 (germline): LNHNV, YYDKDF (reference sequence). In nucleotides, the CDR3 is TGTGCCACCAGCAGTTGGGGGAGGGGTACCTACAATGAGCAGTTCTTC. Translating gives CATSSWGRGTYNEQFF. Complete variable domain (other parts from reference TRBV15 and TRBJ2-1): DAMVIQNPRYQVTQFGKPVTLSCSQTLNHNVMYWYQQKSSQAPKLLFHYYDKDFNNEADTPDNFQSRRPNTSFCFLDIRSPGLGDTAMYLCATSSWGRGTYNEQFFGPGTRLTVL.

This chain links TRBV29-1 with TRBJ2-3, with 7 bases lining up with TRBD1. CDR1 is SQVTM, CDR2 ANQGSEA, per germline. The CDR3 has 12 amino acids. V lost 8 bases, J lost 3 bases, and 5 bases stayed unmatched. The DNA of the CDR3 is TGCAGCACCGGACAGGAGACAGATACGCAGTATTTT. It is translated as CSTGQETDTQYF.

The chain combines TRBV6-5 with TRBJ2-5; 7 bases fit TRBD1. Germline CDR1 is MNHEY and CDR2 is SVGAGI. The CDR3 covers 15 residues. V lost 0 bases and J lost 2; bases outside the gene matches: 3. For the CDR3, the DNA is TGTGCCAGCAGTTACTCGGGACAGACACAAGAGACCCAGTACTTC. Protein: CASSYSGQTQETQYF.

This clone occurred a few times. The J gene is TRBJ2-7, the V gene TRBV20-1; D not certain. The CDR3 length is 11 residues. Germline V gives CDR1 DFQATT, CDR2 SNEGSKA (reference sequence). The germline V and J ends were trimmed by 3 bases and 5 bases, with 8 bases remaining between them. The CDR3 DNA reads as TGCAGTGCTAGGATAGAAAACGAGCAGTACTTC. Its translation: CSARIENEQYF.

V is TRBV2 and J is TRBJ1-1; 8 nucleotides line up with TRBD1. Germline CDR1 is SNHLY and CDR2 is FYNNEI. V gave up 6 bases and J gave up 3 bases; unmatched junction bases: 6. The length of the CDR3 is 14 residues. CDR3 sequence: CASRKQGGDTEAFF. The CDR3 DNA is TGTGCCAGCAGAAAACAGGGGGGAGACACTGAAGCTTTCTTT.

The chain uses TRBV6-1 and TRBJ1-1; 7 bases match TRBD1. J was trimmed by 4 bases and V by 5 bases; bases with no gene match: 7. The CDR3 length is 14 residues. Germline loops: CDR1 MNHNS, CDR2 SASEGT. The CDR3 loop is CASSFLTGSTEAFF. The CDR3, as DNA: TGTGCCAGCAGTTTCCTGACAGGGAGCACTGAAGCTTTCTTT.

This sequence joins TRBV18 and TRBJ2-7, with unresolved D. Germline V CDR1 and CDR2: KGHSH, LQKENI. V was cut by 3 bases and J by 2 bases, with 11 bases left in between. The CDR3 loop spans 14 amino acids. CDR3 coding DNA: TGTGCCAGCTCACCCTACCCTCAAACCTACGAGCAGTACTTC. Its protein product is CASSPYPQTYEQYF. Using reference TRBV18 and TRBJ2-7 for the parts outside the CDR3, the full variable domain is NAGVMQNPRHLVRRRGQEARLRCSPMKGHSHVYWYRQLPEEGLKFMVYLQKENIIDESGMPKERFSAEFPKEGPSILRIQQVVRGDSAAYFCASSPYPQTYEQYFGPGTRLTVT.

V usage is TRBV5-5 and J usage is TRBJ2-7; 7 positions agree with TRBD1. From germline, CDR1 is SGHKS and CDR2 YYEKEE (reference sequence). The length of the CDR3 is 19 residues. V dropped 2 bases and J dropped 2; count of bases not matched to a gene: 19. CDR3: CASSLAPRQGRSWPYEQYF. The CDR3 nucleotides are TGTGCCAGCAGCTTAGCCCCGAGACAGGGAAGAAGTTGGCCCTACGAGCAGTACTTC.

The gene calls are TRBV6-1 and TRBJ2-5; either TRBD1 or TRBD2 may fit D (5 bases each). Trimming shortened V by 4 bases and J by 2 bases, and 14 bases separated the two germline ends. Germline V gene lookup returns CDR1 MNHNS and CDR2 SASEGT. There are 15 residues in the CDR3. The CDR3 bases are TGTGCCAGCAGTGGGCTGGGACCCCCTCAAGAGACCCAGTACTTC. Residues: CASSGLGPPQETQYF.

The chain joins TRBV28 to TRBJ1-1, with TRBD1 as a possible D gene (5 bases). CDR1 is MDHEN and CDR2 is SYDVKM in the germline V gene. This CDR3 comprises 14 residues. Deletions cut 6 bases from V and 1 base from J, with 12 bases between. This CDR3 is CASRRQGKNTEAFF. The DNA for the CDR3 is TGTGCCAGCAGAAGGCAGGGAAAGAACACTGAAGCTTTCTTT. Using reference TRBV28 and TRBJ1-1 for the parts outside the CDR3, the full variable domain is DVKVTQSSRYLVKRTGEKVFLECVQDMDHENMFWYRQDPGLGLRLIYFSYDVKMKEKGDIPEGYSVSREKKERFSLILESASTNQTSMYLCASRRQGKNTEAFFGQGTRLTVV.

This rearrangement joins TRBV6-5 to TRBJ2-7, with D unresolved. V was clipped by 6 bases and J by 5 bases, with 11 bases between them. Germline loops: CDR1 MNHEY, CDR2 SVGAGI. The CDR3 is 12 residues long. CDR3 nucleotides: TGTGCCAGCAGGCGATCTTTCCACGAGCAGTACTTC. This gives the protein CASRRSFHEQYF.

This sequence joins TRBV28 and TRBJ1-1; D might be TRBD1 (5 bases). V gave up 5 bases and J gave up 1 base, with 11 bases separating them. The CDR3 is 14 amino acids. CDR1 and CDR2 from the germline V gene are MDHEN and SYDVKM. The CDR3 nucleotides are TGTGCCAGCAGTCCCACCGACAGGAACACTGAAGCTTTCTTT. Its translation is CASSPTDRNTEAFF.

The rearrangement joins TRBV27 to TRBJ2-7; TRBD1 agrees at 9 bases. The CDR3 loop spans 16 amino acids. Germline V CDR1 and CDR2: MNHEY, SMNVEV (reference sequence). Unmatched junction bases numbered 10, after V lost 5 bases and J lost 2 bases. The DNA of the CDR3 is TGTGCCAGCAGTCGGCCCGGGACAGGGAAAACCTACGAGCAGTACTTC. This gives the protein CASSRPGTGKTYEQYF.

The chain has TRBV9 and TRBJ2-1; maybe TRBD2 (6 bases). The V gene's germline CDR1 is SGDLS and CDR2 YYNGEE. This CDR3 contains 17 residues. Between the trimmed V and J ends, which lost 4 bases and 6 bases, there was a span of 23 bases. DNA for the CDR3: TGTGCCAGCAGCTATCCAACCCGAGGACTAATTCCCAATGAGCAGTTCTTC. Protein product: CASSYPTRGLIPNEQFF.